The 14 T cell receptor beta chains in this list originate from one sample, sequenced in a study of circulating and synovial CD4+ cells in juvenile arthritis. This table comes from immunoSEQ multiplex PCR, and its TCRdb copy is limited to in-frame clones, with some not included. The sample holds around 18,000 clones, about 90% seen once. Sequences were obtained from CD4+ T cells from blood. These receptors all stem from a human donor with juvenile idiopathic arthritis.

The chain recombines TRBV12-5 with TRBJ2-4, with D unclear. Germline V gives CDR1 LGHNT, CDR2 FRNRAP. This CDR3 region has 17 residues. Trimming took off 0 bases at V and 1 base at J, with 13 bases between the two ends. CDR3 in amino acids: CASGLVRDSWAKNIQYF. The CDR3 bases are TGTGCTAGTGGTTTGGTACGAGACTCTTGGGCCAAAAACATTCAGTACTTC. The entire variable domain, with the rest obtained from reference TRBV12-5 and TRBJ2-4, is as follows: DARVTQTPRHKVTEMGQEVTMRCQPILGHNTVFWYRQTMMQGLELLAYFRNRAPLDDSGMPKDRFSAEMPDATLATLKIQPSEPRDSAVYFCASGLVRDSWAKNIQYFGAGTRLSVL.

The CDR3 loop reads CASQAGTTKNQPQHF. In DNA, the CDR3 is TGTGCCAGCCAGGCTGGGACAACAAAAAATCAGCCCCAGCATTTT. This chain joins TRBV19 and TRBJ1-5; possible D gene TRBD1, 6 bases. Germline CDR1 LNHDA, CDR2 SQIVND (reference sequence). The CDR3 runs 15 residues. Trimming took 9 bases from V and 4 from J, leaving 19 bases between them.

The V and J genes are TRBV5-1 and TRBJ1-1, with D unclear. V was cut by 4 bases and J by 3 bases, with 13 bases left in between. The length of the CDR3 is 14 residues. The germline CDR1 and CDR2 sequences are SGHRS and YFSETQ. The CDR3 loop reads CASSTSTDDTEAFF. Here the CDR3 DNA reads TGCGCCAGCAGCACATCCACAGATGACACTGAAGCTTTCTTT. Filled out from reference TRBV5-1 and TRBJ1-1, the complete variable domain reads KAGVTQTPRYLIKTRGQQVTLSCSPISGHRSVSWYQQTPGQGLQFLFEYFSETQRNKGNFPGRFSGRQFSNSRSEMNVSTLELGDSALYLCASSTSTDDTEAFFGQGTRLTVV.

V and J are TRBV7-2 and TRBJ1-2, with TRBD1 matching 7 bases. The V segment lost 5 bases and the J segment 2 bases; nucleotides outside the gene matches: 5. This CDR3 contains 14 residues. Germline V gene lookup returns CDR1 SGHTA and CDR2 FQGNSA. CDR3 sequence (DNA): TGTGCCAGCAGCCGCCTGACAGGGAACTATGGCTACACCTTC. The encoded protein is CASSRLTGNYGYTF.

V gene TRBV5-3 combines with J gene TRBJ1-4; TRBD1 agrees at 7 bases. TRBV5-3 qualifies as an ORF whose function is uncertain. The CDR3 loop spans 17 amino acids. J lost 7 bases, V lost 0 bases, and 12 bases had no gene match. The CDR3 spells CARSLVRGRDVCEKLFF. The CDR3 DNA reads TGTGCCAGAAGCTTGGTGAGGGGGCGCGACGTCTGTGAAAAACTGTTTTTT.

V is TRBV11-2 and J is TRBJ2-5; 11 bases fit TRBD2. Germline V CDR1 and CDR2: SGHAT, FQNNGV. The CDR3 is 16 residues long. V lost 5 bases to trimming and J lost 5 bases; unmatched junction nucleotides: 10. The CDR3 sequence is CASSLIAGGPGETQYF. CDR3 nucleotides: TGTGCCAGCAGCCTAATAGCGGGGGGGCCGGGGGAGACCCAGTACTTC. Full variable domain (missing parts from reference TRBV11-2 and TRBJ2-5): EAGVAQSPRYKIIEKRQSVAFWCNPISGHATLYWYQQILGQGPKLLIQFQNNGVVDDSQLPKDRFSAERLKGVDSTLKIQPAKLEDSAVYLCASSLIAGGPGETQYFGPGTRLLVL.

The chain couples TRBV5-1 to TRBJ2-3, with D possibly matching TRBD2 (6 bases). The CDR3 is 15 residues long. In germline, CDR1 is SGHRS, CDR2 YFSETQ. V lost 0 bases and J lost 1, with 9 bases in between. CDR3: CASSLVGRGTDTQYF. DNA for the CDR3: TGCGCCAGCAGCTTGGTCGGGAGAGGCACAGATACGCAGTATTTT.

The genes are TRBV7-9 and TRBJ2-1; perhaps TRBD1 as D (6 bases). CDR1 is SEHNR, CDR2 FQNEAQ, per germline (reference sequence). The CDR3 totals 12 residues. V was cut by 0 bases and J by 15 bases, with 12 bases left in between. The CDR3 loop reads CASSLAEAGAFF. The DNA for the CDR3 is TGTGCCAGCAGCTTAGCGGAGGCAGGGGCGTTCTTC.

The V gene is TRBV7-9, the J gene TRBJ1-3, with TRBD1 matching 7 bases. V lost 5 bases to trimming and J lost 4 bases; unmatched junction nucleotides: 5. The CDR3 consists of 14 residues. Germline V gene lookup returns CDR1 SEHNR and CDR2 FQNEAQ (reference sequence). CDR3 region: CASSPRQGGNTIYF. The CDR3 DNA sequence: TGTGCCAGCAGCCCCCGACAGGGAGGAAACACCATATATTTT.

V is TRBV7-2 and J is TRBJ1-2; the match to TRBD1 covers 7 bases. The V and J ends lost 5 bases and 14 bases, in that order; junction bases with no gene match: 14. The CDR3 runs 13 residues. The V gene's germline CDR1 is SGHTA and CDR2 FQGNSA. The DNA for the CDR3 is TGTGCCAGCAGCCCAACCAGTGGGACAGTAGAAACCTTC. Translating gives CASSPTSGTVETF.

This chain joins TRBV21-1 and TRBJ2-7; the listed D gene, TRBD2, was not tested against the DNA. TRBV21-1 is a listed pseudogene. The CDR3 runs 15 residues. The CDR3 DNA is TGTGCCAGCAGTTCTAGCGGGAGGGCTTCTTACGAGCAGTACTTC. This translates into CASSSSGRASYEQYF.

The rearrangement joins TRBV9 to TRBJ2-7; a possible D gene is TRBD1 (5 bases). Germline values: CDR1 SGDLS, CDR2 YYNGEE. The V gene lost 0 bases and the J gene lost 5 bases, with 15 bases spanning the gap. This CDR3 contains 15 residues. The CDR3 nucleotides are TGTGCCAGCAGCGTAGCTCTCGCAGGGCTGAACGAGCAGTACTTC. Translation gives CASSVALAGLNEQYF.

The chain joins TRBV28 to TRBJ1-2; D is unclear. The CDR3 spans 13 residues. The ends were cut back, 8 bases at V and 2 bases at J, with 12 bases in the middle. Germline values: CDR1 MDHEN, CDR2 SYDVKM. CDR3 in DNA: TGTGCCAGCGCGGTTCAACTCAACTATGGCTACACCTTC. Amino acids: CASAVQLNYGYTF.

Here the CDR3 reads CASSGTSGDYNEQFF. For the CDR3, the DNA is TGTGCCAGCAGCGGGACTAGCGGAGATTACAATGAGCAGTTCTTC. The J gene is TRBJ2-1, the V gene TRBV9; 10 positions agree with TRBD2. Germline lookup yields CDR1 SGDLS and CDR2 YYNGEE. The CDR3 consists of 15 residues. The V segment lost 3 bases and the J segment 4 bases; nucleotides outside the gene matches: 4.